This T cell receptor (beta chain) is drawn from a study of cytomegalovirus exposure and HLA in healthy donors. The study, taken as a whole, reports: An analysis that came later showed most CMV-associated TCR beta chains appearing HLA-restricted. As a later analysis showed, several of the most significant clusters appeared to be linked to common viral pathogens.

Germline V lookup: CDR1 SNHLY, CDR2 FYNNEI. CDR3 length: 15 amino acids. With V trimmed by 4 bases and J by 6 bases, 7 bases remained unmatched. Researchers ran the PCR with 60 Vbeta and 13 Jbeta primers. Method: immunoSEQ multiplex PCR; TCRdb's copy keeps in-frame clones and lacks some. Found here are 75,000 to 100,000 clones, roughly 75% of them singletons; the top ten hold about 7.3%. Regarding this clone: Its specificity is unknown.

The rearrangement joins TRBV2 to TRBJ2-1; 9 bases agree with TRBD2. The clonotype was recovered from a man aged 25 to 40 in good health and CMV-seronegative. The source material was PBMCs. The CDR3 bases are TGTGCCAGCAGTGTAGCGGGAGATCGGAGCAATGAGCAGTTCTTC. This encodes CASSVAGDRSNEQFF.